This TCR beta chain stems from a study of a mutant IDH1 vaccine in newly diagnosed glioma. Time point specified: week 47, end of study. It was 300 ug of mutant IDH1 20-mer peptide that made up each vaccine dose, given with topical imiquimod. CDR3 size: 14 residues. Per germline, CDR1 LNHDA and CDR2 SQIVND (reference sequence). V dropped 4 bases and J dropped 3 bases, with 13 bases sitting between them. Turning to this clone: Its specificity is unknown.

The method was immunoSEQ multiplex PCR; TCRdb's version includes in-frame clones alone and lacks a portion of them. There are approximately 84,000 clones in the sample; 70% to 90% occur only once, and more than 5% lies in the top ten. The chain uses TRBV19 and TRBJ2-7; D is perhaps TRBD1 or TRBD2 (5 bases each). This specimen was PBMCs, taken from a glioma patient whose treatment included an IDH1 peptide vaccine. This TCR was recovered from a man aged 40-50 years with glioma. The CDR3 reads CASSTRDEGYEQYF. CDR3 nucleotides: TGTGCCAGTAGTACCCGGGACGAAGGCTACGAGCAGTACTTC.